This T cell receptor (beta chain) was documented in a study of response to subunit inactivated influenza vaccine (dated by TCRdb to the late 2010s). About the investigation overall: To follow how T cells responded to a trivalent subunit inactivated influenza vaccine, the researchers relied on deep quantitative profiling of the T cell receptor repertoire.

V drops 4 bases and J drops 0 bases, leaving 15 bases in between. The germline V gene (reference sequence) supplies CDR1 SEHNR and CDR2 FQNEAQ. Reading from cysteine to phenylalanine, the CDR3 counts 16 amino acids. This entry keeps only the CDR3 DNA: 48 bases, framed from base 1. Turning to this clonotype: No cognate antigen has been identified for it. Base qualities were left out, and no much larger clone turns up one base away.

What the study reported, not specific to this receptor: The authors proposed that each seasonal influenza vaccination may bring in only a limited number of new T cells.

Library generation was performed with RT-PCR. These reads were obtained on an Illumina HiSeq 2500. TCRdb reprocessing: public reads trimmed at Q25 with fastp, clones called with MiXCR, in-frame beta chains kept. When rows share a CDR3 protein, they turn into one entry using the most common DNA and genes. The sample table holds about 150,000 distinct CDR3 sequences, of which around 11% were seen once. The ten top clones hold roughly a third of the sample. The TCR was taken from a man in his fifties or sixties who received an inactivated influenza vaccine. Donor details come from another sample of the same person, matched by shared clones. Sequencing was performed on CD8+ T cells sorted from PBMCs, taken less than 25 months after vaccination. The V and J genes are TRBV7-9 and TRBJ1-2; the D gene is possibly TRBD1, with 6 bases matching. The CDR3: CASSYPGDKANYGYTF. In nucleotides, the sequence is TGTGCCAGCAGCTACCCTGGGGACAAAGCTAACTATGGCTACACCTTC.